Given below is one T cell receptor (beta chain) in context. Its specificity is not known. This entry belongs to a study of monozygotic twins with inflammatory bowel disease. The study, taken as a whole, reports: Discrimination among different T cell subtypes was not achievable. People with IBD had fewer clonotypes in common with others than healthy twins did, especially with disease activity.

Each of the TCR libraries took 3500 ng of total RNA. No DNA is given; TCRdb re-called the 5' RACE reads and lists each CDR3 protein once. The listing contains 350,000 to 400,000 distinct CDR3 sequences. The CDR3 contains 14 residues. Someone took an approximately 2.4 ml blood sample from each of the donors. Sequenced material: blood. The chain links TRBV12-3 or TRBV12-4 to TRBJ1-6; TCRdb names TRBD1, which stays unverified in the absence of DNA. The clonotype was recovered from a human donor with ulcerative colitis or Crohn's disease, or a healthy co-twin of an affected twin (not recorded which). CDR3: CASSPSTGDSPLHF.